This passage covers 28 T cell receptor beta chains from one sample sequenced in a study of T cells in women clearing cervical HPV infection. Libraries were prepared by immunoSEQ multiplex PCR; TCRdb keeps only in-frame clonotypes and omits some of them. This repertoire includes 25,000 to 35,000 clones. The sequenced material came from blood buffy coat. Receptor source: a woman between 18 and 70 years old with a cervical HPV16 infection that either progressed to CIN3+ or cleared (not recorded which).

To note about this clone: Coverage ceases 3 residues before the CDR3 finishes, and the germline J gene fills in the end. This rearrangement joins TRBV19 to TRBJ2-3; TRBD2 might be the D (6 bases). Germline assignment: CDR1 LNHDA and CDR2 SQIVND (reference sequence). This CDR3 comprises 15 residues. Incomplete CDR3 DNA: TGTGCCAGTAGGAGCTTGGGCAGCGGGCAAGAGACG. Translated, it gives CASRSLGSGQET. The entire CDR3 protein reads CASRSLGSGQETQYF.

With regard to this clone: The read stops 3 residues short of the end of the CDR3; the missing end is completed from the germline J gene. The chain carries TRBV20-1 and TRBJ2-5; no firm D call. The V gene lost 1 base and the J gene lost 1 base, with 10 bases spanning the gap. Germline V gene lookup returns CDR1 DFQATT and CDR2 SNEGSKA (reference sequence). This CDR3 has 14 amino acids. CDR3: CSARVPLVQETQYF. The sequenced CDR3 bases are TGCAGTGCTAGAGTACCCCTAGTCCAAGAGACC.

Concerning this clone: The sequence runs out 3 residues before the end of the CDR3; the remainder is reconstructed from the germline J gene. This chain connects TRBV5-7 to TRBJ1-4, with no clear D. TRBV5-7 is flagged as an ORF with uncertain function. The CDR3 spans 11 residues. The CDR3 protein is CASSLALSLFF. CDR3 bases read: TGTGCCAGCAGCTTGGCGCTATCA.

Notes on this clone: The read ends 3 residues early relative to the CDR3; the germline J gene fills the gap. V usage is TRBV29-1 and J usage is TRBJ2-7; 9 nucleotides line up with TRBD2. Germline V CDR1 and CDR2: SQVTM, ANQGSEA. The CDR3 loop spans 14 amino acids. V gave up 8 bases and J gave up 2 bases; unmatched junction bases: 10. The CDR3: CSIKAGGLPYEQYF. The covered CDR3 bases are TGCAGCATCAAAGCGGGAGGCCTTCCCTACGAG.

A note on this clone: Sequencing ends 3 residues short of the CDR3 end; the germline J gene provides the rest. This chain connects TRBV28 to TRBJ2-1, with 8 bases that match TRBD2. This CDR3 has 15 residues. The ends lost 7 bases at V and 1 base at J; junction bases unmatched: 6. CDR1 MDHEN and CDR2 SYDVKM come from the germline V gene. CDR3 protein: CASTSGGRSYNEQFF. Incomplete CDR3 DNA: TGTGCCAGCACCTCCGGCGGGAGGTCCTACAATGAG.

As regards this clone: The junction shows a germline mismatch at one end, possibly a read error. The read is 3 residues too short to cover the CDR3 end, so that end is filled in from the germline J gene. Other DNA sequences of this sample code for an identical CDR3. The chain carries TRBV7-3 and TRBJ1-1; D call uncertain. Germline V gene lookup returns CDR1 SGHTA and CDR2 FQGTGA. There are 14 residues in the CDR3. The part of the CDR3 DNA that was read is TGTGCCAGCAGCCTAACGGAGGGGAACACTGAA. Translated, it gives CASSLTEGNTE. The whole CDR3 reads CASSLTEGNTEAFF.

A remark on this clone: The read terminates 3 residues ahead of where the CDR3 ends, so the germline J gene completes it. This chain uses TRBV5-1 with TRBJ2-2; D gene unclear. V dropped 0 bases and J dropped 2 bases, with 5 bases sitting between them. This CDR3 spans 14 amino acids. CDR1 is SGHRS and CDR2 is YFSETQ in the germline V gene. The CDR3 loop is CASSLVLNTGELFF. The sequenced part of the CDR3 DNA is TGCGCCAGCAGCTTGGTTCTAAACACCGGGGAG.

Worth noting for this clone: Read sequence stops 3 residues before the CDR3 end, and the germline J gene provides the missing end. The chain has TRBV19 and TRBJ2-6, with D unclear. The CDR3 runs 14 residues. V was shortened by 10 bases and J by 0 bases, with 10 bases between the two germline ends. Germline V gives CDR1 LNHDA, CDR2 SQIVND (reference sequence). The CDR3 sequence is CATTDHSGANVLTF. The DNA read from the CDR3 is TGTGCCACTACCGATCACTCTGGGGCCAACGTC.

The CDR3 loop is CASSSGTGVGEQFF. The covered CDR3 bases are TGTGCCAGCAGCTCCGGGACAGGGGTTGGTGAG. This chain connects TRBV11-2 to TRBJ2-1; TRBD1 matches 10 bases. The CDR3 end falls 3 residues outside the read, so it is completed with the germline J gene. With 4 bases clipped from V and 9 bases from J, the junction kept 6 bases outside the gene matches. CDR3 length: 14 residues. Germline V gives CDR1 SGHAT, CDR2 FQNNGV.

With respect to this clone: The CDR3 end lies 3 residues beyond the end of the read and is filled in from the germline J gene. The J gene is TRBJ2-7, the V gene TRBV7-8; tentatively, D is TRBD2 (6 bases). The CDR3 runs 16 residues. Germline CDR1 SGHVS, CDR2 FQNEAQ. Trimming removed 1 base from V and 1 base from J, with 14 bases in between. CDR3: CASSLDPGGVSYEQYF. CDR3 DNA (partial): TGTGCCAGCAGCTTAGACCCCGGCGGGGTTTCCTACGAG.

CDR3: CASGQGISSGANVLTF. CDR3 bases read: TGTGCCAGCGGACAGGGCATTAGCTCTGGGGCCAACGTC. This chain uses TRBV6-4 with TRBJ2-6; 8 bases align to TRBD1. The CDR3 end falls 3 residues outside the read, so it is completed with the germline J gene. Germline V lookup: CDR1 MRHNA, CDR2 SNTAGT. This CDR3 region has 16 residues. Germline trimming cut 8 bases from V and 0 bases from J; bases unmatched to any gene: 6.

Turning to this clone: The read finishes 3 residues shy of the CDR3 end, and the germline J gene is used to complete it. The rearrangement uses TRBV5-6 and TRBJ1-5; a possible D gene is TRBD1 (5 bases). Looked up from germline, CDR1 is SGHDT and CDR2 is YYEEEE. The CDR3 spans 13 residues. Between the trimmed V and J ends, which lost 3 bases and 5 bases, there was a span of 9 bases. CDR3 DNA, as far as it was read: TGTGCCAGCAGCTACGGCAGGGATCAGCCC. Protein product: CASSYGRDQP. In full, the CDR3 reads CASSYGRDQPQHF.

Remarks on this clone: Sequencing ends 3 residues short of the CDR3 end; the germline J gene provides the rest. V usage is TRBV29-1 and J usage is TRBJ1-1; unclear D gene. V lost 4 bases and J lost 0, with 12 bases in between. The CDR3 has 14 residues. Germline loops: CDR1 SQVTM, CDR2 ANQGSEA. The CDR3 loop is CSVVFSTVNTEAFF. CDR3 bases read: TGCAGCGTTGTCTTTTCTACGGTGAACACTGAA.

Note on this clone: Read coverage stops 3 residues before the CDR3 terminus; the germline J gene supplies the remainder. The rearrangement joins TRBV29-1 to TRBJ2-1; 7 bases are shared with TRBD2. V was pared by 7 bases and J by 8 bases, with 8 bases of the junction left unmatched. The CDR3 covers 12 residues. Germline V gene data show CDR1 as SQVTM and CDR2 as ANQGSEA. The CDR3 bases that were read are TGCAGCGCTTGGGGGGGTAGCGATGAG. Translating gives CSAWGGSDE. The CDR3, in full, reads CSAWGGSDEQFF.

The CDR3 reads CASRGTSGRGETQYF. CDR3 bases read: TGTGCCAGTAGGGGGACTAGCGGGAGGGGTGAGACC. The gene calls are TRBV19 and TRBJ2-5, with 16 bases fitting TRBD2. The CDR3 end is not reached by the read, which stops 3 residues before it; the germline J gene fills it in. V shed 6 bases and J 5 bases; nucleotides not matched to a gene: 3. Germline V gene data show CDR1 as LNHDA and CDR2 as SQIVND (reference sequence). CDR3 length equals 15 residues.

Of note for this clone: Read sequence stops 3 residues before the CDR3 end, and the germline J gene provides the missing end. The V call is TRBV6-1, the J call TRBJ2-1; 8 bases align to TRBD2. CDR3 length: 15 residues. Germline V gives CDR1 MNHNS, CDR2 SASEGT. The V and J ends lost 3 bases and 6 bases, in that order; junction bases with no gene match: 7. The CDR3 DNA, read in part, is TGTGCCAGCAGTGATGCGGCGGGGGGCGGCAATGAG. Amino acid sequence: CASSDAAGGGNE. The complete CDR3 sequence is CASSDAAGGGNEQFF.

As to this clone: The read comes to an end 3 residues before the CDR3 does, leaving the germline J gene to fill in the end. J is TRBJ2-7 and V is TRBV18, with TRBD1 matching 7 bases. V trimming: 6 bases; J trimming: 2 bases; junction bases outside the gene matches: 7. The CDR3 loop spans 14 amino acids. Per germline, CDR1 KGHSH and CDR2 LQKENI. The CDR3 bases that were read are TGTGCCAGCTCGGTCGGGGACAGTGCCTACGAG. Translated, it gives CASSVGDSAYE. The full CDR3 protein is CASSVGDSAYEQYF.

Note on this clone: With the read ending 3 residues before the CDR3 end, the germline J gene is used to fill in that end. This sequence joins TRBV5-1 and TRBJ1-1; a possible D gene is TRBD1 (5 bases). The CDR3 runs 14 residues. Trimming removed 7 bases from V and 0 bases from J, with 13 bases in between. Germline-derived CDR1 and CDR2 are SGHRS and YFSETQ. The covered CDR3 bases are TGCGCCAGCCGACAGCAAAACATGAACACTGAA. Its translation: CASRQQNMNTE. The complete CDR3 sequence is CASRQQNMNTEAFF.

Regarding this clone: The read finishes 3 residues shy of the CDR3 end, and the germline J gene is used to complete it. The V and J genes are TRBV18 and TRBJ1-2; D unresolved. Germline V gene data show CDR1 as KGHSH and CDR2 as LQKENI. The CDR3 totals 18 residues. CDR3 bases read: TGTGCCAGCTCACCTATAGGGAGTAGCGGGAAATCGGTTAACGAC. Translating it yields CASSPIGSSGKSVND. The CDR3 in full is CASSPIGSSGKSVNDYTF.

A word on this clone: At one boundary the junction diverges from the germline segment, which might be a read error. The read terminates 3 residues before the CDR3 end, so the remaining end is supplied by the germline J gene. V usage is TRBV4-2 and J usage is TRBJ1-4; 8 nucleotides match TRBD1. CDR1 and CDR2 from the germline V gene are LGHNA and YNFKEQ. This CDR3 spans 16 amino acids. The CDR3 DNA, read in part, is TGCGCCAGCAGCCAAGATAGGGCAGGGGGCCAAGAAAAA. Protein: CASSQDRAGGQEK. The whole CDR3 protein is CASSQDRAGGQEKLFF.

The CDR3 region is CASSQYTGVYEQYF. The part of the CDR3 DNA that was read is TGCGCCAGCAGCCAATACACAGGGGTCTACGAG. The chain couples TRBV4-1 to TRBJ2-7; 7 bases agree with TRBD1. The sequenced fragment ends 3 residues before the CDR3 boundary, so the rest is inferred from the germline J gene. The V segment lost 2 bases and the J segment 3 bases; nucleotides outside the gene matches: 4. Germline CDR1 and CDR2: MGHRA and YSYEKL. There are 14 residues in the CDR3.

CDR3 loop: CASSLPMETQYF. The covered CDR3 bases are TGTGCCAGCAGTTTACCCATGGAGACC. The genes are TRBV12-3 or TRBV12-4 and TRBJ2-5; no reliable D call. The read terminates 3 residues before the CDR3 end, so the remaining end is supplied by the germline J gene. The ends were cut back, 2 bases at V and 5 bases at J, with 6 bases in the middle. This CDR3 spans 12 amino acids.

The CDR3 spells CASSSSDRPYEQYF. Partial CDR3 DNA: TGTGCCAGCAGCTCCTCGGACAGGCCCTACGAG. This rearrangement joins TRBV11-2 to TRBJ2-7, with 7 bases identical to TRBD1. The missing CDR3 end, 3 residues past where the read stops, is filled in from the germline J gene. Germline V gene data show CDR1 as SGHAT and CDR2 as FQNNGV. The CDR3 has 14 amino acids. The trim removed 4 bases at V and 2 bases at J, leaving 5 bases unmatched.

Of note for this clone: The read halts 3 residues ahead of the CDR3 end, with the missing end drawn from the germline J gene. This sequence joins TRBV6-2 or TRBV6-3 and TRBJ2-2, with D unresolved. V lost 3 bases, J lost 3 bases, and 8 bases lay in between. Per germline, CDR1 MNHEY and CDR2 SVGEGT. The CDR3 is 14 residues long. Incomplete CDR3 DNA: TGTGCCAGCAGTTATTACCGGGACACCGGGGAG. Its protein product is CASSYYRDTGE. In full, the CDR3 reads CASSYYRDTGELFF.

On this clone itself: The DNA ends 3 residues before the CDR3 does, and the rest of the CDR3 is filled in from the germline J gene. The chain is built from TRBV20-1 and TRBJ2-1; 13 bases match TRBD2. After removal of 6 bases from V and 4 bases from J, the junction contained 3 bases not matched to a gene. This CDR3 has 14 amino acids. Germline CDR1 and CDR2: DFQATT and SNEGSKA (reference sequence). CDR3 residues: CSARLAGGYNEQFF. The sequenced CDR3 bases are TGCAGTGCGAGACTAGCGGGGGGTTACAATGAG.

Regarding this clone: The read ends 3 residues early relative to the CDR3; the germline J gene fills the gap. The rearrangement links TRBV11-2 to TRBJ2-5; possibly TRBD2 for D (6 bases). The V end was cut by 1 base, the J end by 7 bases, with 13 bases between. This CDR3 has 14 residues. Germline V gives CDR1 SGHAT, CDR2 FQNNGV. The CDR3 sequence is CASSLGGVLGTQYF. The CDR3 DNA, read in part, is TGTGCCAGCAGCTTAGGGGGGGTGCTCGGGACC.

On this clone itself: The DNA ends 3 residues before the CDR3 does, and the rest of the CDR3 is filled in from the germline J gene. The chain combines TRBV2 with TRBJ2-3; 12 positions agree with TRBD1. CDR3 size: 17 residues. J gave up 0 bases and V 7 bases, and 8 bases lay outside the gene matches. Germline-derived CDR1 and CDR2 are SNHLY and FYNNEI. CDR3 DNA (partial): TGTGCCAGCAACGTCGGGACAGGGGGCAGTAGCACAGATACG. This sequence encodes CASNVGTGGSSTDT. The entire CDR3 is CASNVGTGGSSTDTQYF.

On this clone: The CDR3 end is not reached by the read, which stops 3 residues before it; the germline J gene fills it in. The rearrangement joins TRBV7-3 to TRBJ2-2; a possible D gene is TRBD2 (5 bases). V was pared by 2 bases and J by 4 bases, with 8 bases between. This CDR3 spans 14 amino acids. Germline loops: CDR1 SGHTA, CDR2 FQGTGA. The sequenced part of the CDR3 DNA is TGTGCCAGCAGCTTAGGTAGCGCCACCGGGGAG. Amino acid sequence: CASSLGSATGE. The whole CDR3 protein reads CASSLGSATGELFF.